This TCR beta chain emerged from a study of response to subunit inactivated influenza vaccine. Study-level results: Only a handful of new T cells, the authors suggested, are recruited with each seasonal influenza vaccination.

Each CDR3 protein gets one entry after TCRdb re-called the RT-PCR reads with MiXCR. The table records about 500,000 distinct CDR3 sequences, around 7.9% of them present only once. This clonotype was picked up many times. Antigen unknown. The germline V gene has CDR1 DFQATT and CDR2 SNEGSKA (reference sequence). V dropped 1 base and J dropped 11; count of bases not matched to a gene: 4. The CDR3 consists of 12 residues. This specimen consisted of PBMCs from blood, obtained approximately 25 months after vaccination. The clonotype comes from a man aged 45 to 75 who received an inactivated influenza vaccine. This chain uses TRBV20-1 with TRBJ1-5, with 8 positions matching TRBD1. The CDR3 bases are TGCAGTGCTAGAGGGACAGGGATGACCCAGCATTTT. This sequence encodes CSARGTGMTQHF.